The 8 T cell receptor beta chains in this list originate from one sample, sequenced in a study of T cell changes during pregnancy in multiple sclerosis. Sequencing used immunoSEQ multiplex PCR; TCRdb keeps in-frame clones, though not all of them. This sample has around 70,000 clones; 92% occur once, and the top ten carry roughly 1.5%. This material consisted of peripheral blood, taken after pregnancy. The source is a female donor with multiple sclerosis, enrolled in a pregnancy study.

The chain recombines TRBV10-3 with TRBJ1-5; 10 positions agree with TRBD1. CDR3 length: 16 amino acids. The V gene end was trimmed by 3 bases and the J gene end by 2 bases; junction bases not matched to a gene: 4. Germline assignment: CDR1 ENHRY and CDR2 SYGVKD. For the CDR3, the DNA is TGTGCCATCAGTGACCGGACAGGGGGGGGCAATCAGCCCCAGCATTTT. Translated: CAISDRTGGGNQPQHF.

The rearrangement uses TRBV9 and TRBJ2-1; TRBD1 agrees at 7 bases. This CDR3 is 12 amino acids long. Unmatched junction bases numbered 1, after V lost 4 bases and J lost 6 bases. CDR1 is SGDLS and CDR2 is YYNGEE in the germline V gene. The chain's CDR3 is CASSPGGNEQFF. CDR3 sequence (DNA): TGTGCCAGCAGCCCAGGGGGCAATGAGCAGTTCTTC.

The chain uses TRBV30 and TRBJ2-3, with D maybe TRBD2 (8 bases). There are 16 residues in the CDR3. Germline loops: CDR1 GTSNPN, CDR2 SVGIG (reference sequence). V lost 4 bases and J 6 bases, leaving 23 bases between the germline ends. The CDR3 reads CAWTGGNGRAGDTQYF. CDR3 bases: TGTGCCTGGACAGGGGGAAACGGGAGGGCCGGGGATACGCAGTATTTT.

V and J are TRBV6-6 and TRBJ1-1; no clear D gene. The V end was cut by 2 bases, the J end by 0 bases, with 7 bases between. CDR3 size: 14 residues. Germline V gene lookup returns CDR1 MNHNY and CDR2 SVGAGI (reference sequence). Written as DNA, the CDR3 is TGTGCCAGCAGTTACCGAGCCTTGAACACTGAAGCTTTCTTT. It codes for CASSYRALNTEAFF.

The V call is TRBV7-6, the J call TRBJ2-1; 8 positions match TRBD1. The ends lost 2 bases at V and 3 bases at J; junction bases unmatched: 3. CDR1 and CDR2 (germline): SGHVS, FNYEAQ. The CDR3 consists of 15 residues. In DNA form, the CDR3 reads TGTGCCAGCAGCTTATCAGGGGGCGGCTACAATGAGCAGTTCTTC. This gives the protein CASSLSGGGYNEQFF.

The chain couples TRBV28 to TRBJ1-1; D is perhaps TRBD1 (6 bases). Per the germline V gene, CDR1 is MDHEN and CDR2 is SYDVKM. V lost 8 bases and J lost 11, with 18 bases in between. The CDR3 has 12 amino acids. The CDR3 protein is CASGNRAFWAFF. The DNA for the CDR3 is TGTGCCAGCGGCAACAGGGCTTTTTGGGCTTTCTTT.

CDR3 sequence: CASSGTGGGRNEKLFF. Here the CDR3 DNA reads TGTGCCAGCTCAGGGACAGGGGGCGGCCGAAATGAAAAACTGTTTTTT. This chain uses TRBV18 with TRBJ1-4; 12 bases agree with TRBD1. V was pared by 5 bases and J by 5 bases, with 6 bases of the junction left unmatched. The CDR3 consists of 16 residues. Germline V gene lookup returns CDR1 KGHSH and CDR2 LQKENI.

This chain uses TRBV10-3 with TRBJ1-3; no firm D call. The CDR3 loop spans 13 amino acids. Germline values: CDR1 ENHRY, CDR2 SYGVKD. Deletions cut 10 bases from V and 4 bases from J, with 14 bases between. For the CDR3, the DNA is TGTGCCACCGGAGAATATCGGGGAAACACCATATATTTT. Amino acid sequence: CATGEYRGNTIYF.